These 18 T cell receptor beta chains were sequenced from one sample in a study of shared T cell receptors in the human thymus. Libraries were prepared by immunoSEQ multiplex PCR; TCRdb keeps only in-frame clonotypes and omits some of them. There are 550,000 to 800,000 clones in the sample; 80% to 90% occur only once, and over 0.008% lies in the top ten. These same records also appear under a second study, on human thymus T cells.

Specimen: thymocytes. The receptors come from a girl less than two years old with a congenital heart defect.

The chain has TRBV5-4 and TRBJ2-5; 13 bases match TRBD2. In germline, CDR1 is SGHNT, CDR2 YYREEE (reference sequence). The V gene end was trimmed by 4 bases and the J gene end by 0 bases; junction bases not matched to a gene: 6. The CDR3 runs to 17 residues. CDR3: CASSPRGLAGDQETQYF. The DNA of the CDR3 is TGTGCCAGCAGCCCCCGCGGACTAGCGGGGGACCAAGAGACCCAGTACTTC.

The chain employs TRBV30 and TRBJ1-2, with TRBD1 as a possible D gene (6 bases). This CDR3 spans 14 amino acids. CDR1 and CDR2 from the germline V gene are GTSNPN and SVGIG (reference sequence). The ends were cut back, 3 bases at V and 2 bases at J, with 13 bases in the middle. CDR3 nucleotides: TGTGCCTGGAGATCTTTAGACAGGAACTATGGCTACACCTTC. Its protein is CAWRSLDRNYGYTF. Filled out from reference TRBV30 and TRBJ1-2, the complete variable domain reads SQTIHQWPATLVQPVGSPLSLECTVEGTSNPNLYWYRQAAGRGLQLLFYSVGIGQISSEVPQNLSASRPQDRQFILSSKKLLLSDSGFYLCAWRSLDRNYGYTFGSGTRLTVV.

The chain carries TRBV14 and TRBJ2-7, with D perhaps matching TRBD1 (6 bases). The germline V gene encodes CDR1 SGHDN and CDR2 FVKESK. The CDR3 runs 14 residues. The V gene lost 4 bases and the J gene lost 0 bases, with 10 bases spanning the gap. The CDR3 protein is CASSRRDTSYEQYF. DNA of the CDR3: TGTGCCAGCAGCCGCCGGGACACCTCCTACGAGCAGTACTTC.

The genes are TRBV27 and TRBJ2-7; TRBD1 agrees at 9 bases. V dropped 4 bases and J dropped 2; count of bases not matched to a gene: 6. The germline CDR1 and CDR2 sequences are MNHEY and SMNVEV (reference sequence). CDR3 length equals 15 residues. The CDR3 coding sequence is TGTGCCAGCAGTTCCGGGACAGGGCCGACCTACGAGCAGTACTTC. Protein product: CASSSGTGPTYEQYF.

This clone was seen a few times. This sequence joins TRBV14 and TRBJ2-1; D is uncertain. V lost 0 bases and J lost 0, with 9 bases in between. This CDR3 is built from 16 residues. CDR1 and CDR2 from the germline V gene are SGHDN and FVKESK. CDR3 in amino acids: CASSQDWRPSYNEQFF. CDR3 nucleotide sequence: TGTGCCAGCAGCCAAGATTGGAGACCCTCCTACAATGAGCAGTTCTTC.

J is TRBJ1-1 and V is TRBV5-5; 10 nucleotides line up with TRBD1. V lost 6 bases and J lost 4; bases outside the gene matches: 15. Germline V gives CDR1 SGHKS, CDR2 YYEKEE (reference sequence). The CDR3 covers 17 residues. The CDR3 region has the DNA TGTGCCAGCACCACTCTGGACAGGGGGGTTGGTGGCACTGAAGCTTTCTTT. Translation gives CASTTLDRGVGGTEAFF.

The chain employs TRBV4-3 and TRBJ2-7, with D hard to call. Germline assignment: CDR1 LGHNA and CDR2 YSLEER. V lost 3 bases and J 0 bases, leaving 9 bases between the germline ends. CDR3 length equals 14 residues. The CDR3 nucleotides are TGCGCCAGCAGCCAGCGTGTAAGCTCCTACGAGCAGTACTTC. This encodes CASSQRVSSYEQYF.

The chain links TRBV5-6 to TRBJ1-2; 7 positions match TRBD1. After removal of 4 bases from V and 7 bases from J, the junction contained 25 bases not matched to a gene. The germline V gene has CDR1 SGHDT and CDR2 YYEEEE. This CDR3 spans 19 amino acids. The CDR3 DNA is TGTGCCAGCAGCCTTCAGCGCGACCCAAAGACAGGGAAGGTATGTGGCTACACCTTC. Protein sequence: CASSLQRDPKTGKVCGYTF. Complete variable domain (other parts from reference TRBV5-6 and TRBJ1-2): DAGVTQSPTHLIKTRGQQVTLRCSPKSGHDTVSWYQQALGQGPQFIFQYYEEEERQRGNFPDRFSGHQFPNYSSELNVNALLLGDSALYLCASSLQRDPKTGKVCGYTFGSGTRLTVV.

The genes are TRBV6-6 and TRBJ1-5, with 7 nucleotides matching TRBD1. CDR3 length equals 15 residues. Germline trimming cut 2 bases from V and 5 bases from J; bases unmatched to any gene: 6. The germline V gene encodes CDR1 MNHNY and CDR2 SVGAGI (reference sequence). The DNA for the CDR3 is TGTGCCAGCAGTTACACGGTAAGGGGGCATCAGCCCCAGCATTTT. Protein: CASSYTVRGHQPQHF.

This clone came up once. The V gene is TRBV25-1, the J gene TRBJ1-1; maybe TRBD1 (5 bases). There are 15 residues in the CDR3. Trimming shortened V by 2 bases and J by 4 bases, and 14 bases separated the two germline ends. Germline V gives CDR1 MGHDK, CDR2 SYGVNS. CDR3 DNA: TGTGCCAGCAGTGAAGCGGGACTCCCGGCCACTGAAGCTTTCTTT. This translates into CASSEAGLPATEAFF.

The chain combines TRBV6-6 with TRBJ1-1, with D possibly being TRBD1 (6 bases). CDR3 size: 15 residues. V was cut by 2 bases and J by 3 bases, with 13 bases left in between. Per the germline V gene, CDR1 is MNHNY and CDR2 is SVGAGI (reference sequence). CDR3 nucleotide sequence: TGTGCCAGCAGTTACGGGGGACATTCGGACACTGAAGCTTTCTTT. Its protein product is CASSYGGHSDTEAFF.

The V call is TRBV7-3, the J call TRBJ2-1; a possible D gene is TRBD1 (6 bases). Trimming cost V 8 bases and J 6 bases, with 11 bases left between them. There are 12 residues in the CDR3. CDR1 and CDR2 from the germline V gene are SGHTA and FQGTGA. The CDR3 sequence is CASSPGVNEQFF. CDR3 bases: TGTGCCAGCTCCCCAGGGGTCAATGAGCAGTTCTTC. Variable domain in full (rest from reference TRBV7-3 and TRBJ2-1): GAGVSQTPSNKVTEKGKYVELRCDPISGHTALYWYRQSLGQGPEFLIYFQGTGAADDSGLPNDRFFAVRPEGSVSTLKIQRTERGDSAVYLCASSPGVNEQFFGPGTRLTVL.

The CDR3 region is CASSSNPYNVLTF. CDR3 nucleotide sequence: TGTGCCAGCAGCAGCAATCCCTACAACGTCCTGACTTTC. The V and J genes are TRBV21-1 and TRBJ2-6; the table gives TRBD2 as D, unverified against the DNA. TRBV21-1 is a pseudogene. CDR3 size: 13 residues.

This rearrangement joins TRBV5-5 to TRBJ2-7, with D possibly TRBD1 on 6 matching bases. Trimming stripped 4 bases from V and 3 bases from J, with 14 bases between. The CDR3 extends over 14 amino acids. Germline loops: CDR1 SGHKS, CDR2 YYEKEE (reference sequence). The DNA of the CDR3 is TGTGCCAGCAGCGTTAAGGACAGTTTCTACGAGCAGTACTTC. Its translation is CASSVKDSFYEQYF.

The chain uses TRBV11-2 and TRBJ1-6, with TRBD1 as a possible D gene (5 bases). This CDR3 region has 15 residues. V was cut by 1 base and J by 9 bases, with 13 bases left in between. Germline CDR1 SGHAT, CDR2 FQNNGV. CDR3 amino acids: CASSLVWGRGSPLHF. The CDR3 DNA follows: TGTGCCAGCAGCTTAGTCTGGGGAAGGGGTTCACCCCTCCACTTT. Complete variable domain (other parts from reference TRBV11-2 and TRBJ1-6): EAGVAQSPRYKIIEKRQSVAFWCNPISGHATLYWYQQILGQGPKLLIQFQNNGVVDDSQLPKDRFSAERLKGVDSTLKIQPAKLEDSAVYLCASSLVWGRGSPLHFGNGTRLTVT.

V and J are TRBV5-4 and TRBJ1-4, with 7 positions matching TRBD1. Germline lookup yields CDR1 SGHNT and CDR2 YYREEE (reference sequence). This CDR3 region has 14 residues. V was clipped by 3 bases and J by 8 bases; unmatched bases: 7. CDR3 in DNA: TGTGCCAGCAGCTCCCGACAGGGAGAAGAAAAACTGTTTTTT. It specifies CASSSRQGEEKLFF. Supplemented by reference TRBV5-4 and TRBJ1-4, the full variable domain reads ETGVTQSPTHLIKTRGQQVTLRCSSQSGHNTVSWYQQALGQGPQFIFQYYREEENGRGNFPPRFSGLQFPNYSSELNVNALELDDSALYLCASSSRQGEEKLFFGSGTQLSVL.

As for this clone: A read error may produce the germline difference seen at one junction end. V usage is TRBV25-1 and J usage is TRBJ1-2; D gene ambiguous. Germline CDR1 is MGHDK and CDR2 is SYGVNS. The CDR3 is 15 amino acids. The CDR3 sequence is CASSSLLAPNYGYSF. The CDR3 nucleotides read TGTGCCAGCTCAAGTTTATTGGCGCCTAACTATGGCTACTCCTTC.

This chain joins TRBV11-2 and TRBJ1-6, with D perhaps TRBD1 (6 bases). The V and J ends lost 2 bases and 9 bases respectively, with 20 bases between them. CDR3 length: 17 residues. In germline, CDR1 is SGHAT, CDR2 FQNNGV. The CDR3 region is CASSLQATGTGSSPLHF. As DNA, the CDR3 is TGTGCCAGCAGCTTACAGGCAACAGGGACCGGTAGTTCACCCCTCCACTTT.